The source of this TCR beta chain is a study of blood T cell repertoires in COVID-19. Background on the study: PBMCs, B-cell-depleted T cells, or T cells provided the cDNA or gDNA that made up the material.

Enrollees, roughly 18 to 95 years old, lived in about two dozen US areas. A note on this clone: The junction and the germline gene differ at one end; a read error may be behind it.

The method was immunoSEQ multiplex PCR; TCRdb's version includes in-frame clones alone and lacks a portion of them. The data contain under 200,000 clones, roughly 90% of them singletons. This TCR came from a woman in her 50s who had recovered from COVID-19. The sample consisted of PBMCs or T cells enriched from blood (not recorded which).

The CDR3 DNA sequence: TGCGCCAGCAGCTTGGCCGAGCTCCCCTCCGACGAGCAGTACTTC. It specifies CASSLAELPSDEQYF. The chain is built from TRBV5-1 and TRBJ2-7; no definite D call. This CDR3 is 15 amino acids long. CDR1 and CDR2 from the germline V gene are SGHRS and YFSETQ.